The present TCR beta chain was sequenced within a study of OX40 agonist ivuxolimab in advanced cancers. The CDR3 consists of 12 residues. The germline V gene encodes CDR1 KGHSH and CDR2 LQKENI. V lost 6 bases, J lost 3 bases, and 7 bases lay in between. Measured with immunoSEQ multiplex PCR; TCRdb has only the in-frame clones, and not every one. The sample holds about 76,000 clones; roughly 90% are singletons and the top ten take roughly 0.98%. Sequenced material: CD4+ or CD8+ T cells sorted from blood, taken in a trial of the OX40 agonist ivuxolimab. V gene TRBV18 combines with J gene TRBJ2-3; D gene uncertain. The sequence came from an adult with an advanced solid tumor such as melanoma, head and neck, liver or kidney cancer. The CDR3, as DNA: TGTGCCAGCTCTTCCGCTACAGATACGCAGTATTTT. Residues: CASSSATDTQYF.